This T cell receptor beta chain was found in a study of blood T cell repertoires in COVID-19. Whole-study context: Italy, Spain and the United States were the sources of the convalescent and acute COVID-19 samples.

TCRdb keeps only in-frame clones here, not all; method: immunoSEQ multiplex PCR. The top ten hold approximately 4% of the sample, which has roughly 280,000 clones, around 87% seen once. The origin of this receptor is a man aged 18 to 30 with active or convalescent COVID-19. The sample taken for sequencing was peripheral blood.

The CDR3 region is CASSQGRGGLFF. The CDR3 DNA sequence: TGCGCCAGCAGCCAAGGGAGAGGGGGCCTGTTTTTT. The J gene is TRBJ1-4, the V gene TRBV4-3, with 7 bases aligning to TRBD1. This CDR3 is built from 12 residues. Trimming cost V 1 base and J 14 bases; bases outside gene matches: 4. Looked up from germline, CDR1 is LGHNA and CDR2 is YSLEER.